These 9 T cell receptor beta chains were sequenced from one sample in a study of vaccination and CD4 T cells after COVID-19. The assay that was used to sequence DNA from cultured CD4+ T cells was the Oncomine TCR Beta short-read assay. TCRdb used MiXCR to reprocess the PCR reads, holding one entry per CDR3 protein. The sample carries over 25,000 distinct CDR3 sequences, approximately 62% recorded once. Their target antigens are unknown. Treatment: roughly ten-day PBMC culture with coronavirus spike peptide pools or control peptides (ViraFEST assay). Sequencing was performed on CD4+ T cells from blood, cultured in vitro, taken after SARS-CoV-2 vaccination. Every receptor here comes from a human donor who received a COVID-19 vaccine.

The genes are TRBV27 and TRBJ1-6; D unresolved. Trimming left V 3 bases short and J 7 bases short, with 10 bases between. The germline V gene encodes CDR1 MNHEY and CDR2 SMNVEV (reference sequence). The CDR3 is 14 residues long. The CDR3 loop reads CASSLQMGNSPLHF. As DNA, the CDR3 is TGTGCCAGCAGTTTGCAGATGGGGAATTCACCCCTCCACTTT.

J is TRBJ2-7 and V is TRBV20-1, with D maybe TRBD1 (6 bases). The ends were cut back, 3 bases at V and 0 bases at J, with 18 bases in the middle. The CDR3 has 16 amino acids. Germline V gene sequence: CDR1 DFQATT, CDR2 SNEGSKA (reference sequence). CDR3 region: CSASAPDRLSSYEQYF. CDR3 sequence (DNA): TGCAGTGCTAGTGCCCCCGACAGGTTGAGCTCCTACGAGCAGTACTTC.

The chain carries TRBV20-1 and TRBJ2-7, with D uncertain. The CDR3 runs 13 residues. The germline gives CDR1 DFQATT, CDR2 SNEGSKA (reference sequence). Trimming pared 0 bases from V and 2 bases from J, leaving 8 bases between. CDR3 sequence: CSARDGVTYEQYF. The CDR3 DNA reads TGCAGTGCTAGAGACGGTGTGACCTACGAGCAGTACTTC.

The gene calls are TRBV5-1 and TRBJ1-2; 9 positions match TRBD1. V lost 0 bases and J lost 5; bases outside the gene matches: 8. The CDR3 totals 16 residues. Germline-derived CDR1 and CDR2 are SGHRS and YFSETQ. The CDR3 DNA sequence: TGCGCCAGCAGCTTGGAGTCGCCCGGACAGGGGTATGGCTACACCTTC. It yields the protein CASSLESPGQGYGYTF. Looking up the rest from reference TRBV5-1 and TRBJ1-2 gives the full variable domain: KAGVTQTPRYLIKTRGQQVTLSCSPISGHRSVSWYQQTPGQGLQFLFEYFSETQRNKGNFPGRFSGRQFSNSRSEMNVSTLELGDSALYLCASSLESPGQGYGYTFGSGTRLTVV.

The V and J genes are TRBV6-1 and TRBJ1-2; a possible D gene is TRBD1 (5 bases). The CDR3 covers 14 residues. Per the germline V gene, CDR1 is MNHNS and CDR2 is SASEGT. V was cut by 5 bases and J by 7 bases, with 17 bases left in between. CDR3 region: CASSPGPAGLGYTF. CDR3 sequence (DNA): TGTGCCAGCAGTCCGGGGCCTGCCGGGCTTGGCTACACCTTC.

This chain joins TRBV4-2 and TRBJ2-1; weak D call: TRBD2 (6 bases). Germline loops: CDR1 LGHNA, CDR2 YNFKEQ. The length of the CDR3 is 12 residues. V lost 0 bases and J lost 15, with 12 bases in between. The CDR3 nucleotides are TGTGCCAGCAGCCAAGATCGCGGGGCCGCGTTCTTC. This translates into CASSQDRGAAFF.

This chain uses TRBV19 with TRBJ2-2, with 8 bases aligning to TRBD1. The V segment lost 5 bases and the J segment 2 bases; nucleotides outside the gene matches: 7. Germline CDR1 LNHDA, CDR2 SQIVND (reference sequence). This CDR3 has 16 residues. CDR3 amino acids: CASSARTGSNTGELFF. As DNA, the CDR3 is TGTGCCAGTAGTGCCCGGACAGGGAGTAACACCGGGGAGCTGTTTTTT.

The chain is built from TRBV24-1 and TRBJ2-3, with D perhaps TRBD1 (5 bases). The V and J ends lost 0 bases and 2 bases respectively, with 11 bases between them. Germline loops: CDR1 KGHDR, CDR2 SFDVKD. The CDR3 spans 16 residues. The CDR3: CATSDLGAGNTDTQYF. In nucleotides, the CDR3 is TGTGCCACCAGTGATTTGGGGGCAGGGAACACAGATACGCAGTATTTT.

The chain recombines TRBV10-3 with TRBJ2-1; 10 positions agree with TRBD1. J gave up 5 bases and V 6 bases, and 22 bases lay outside the gene matches. CDR3 length: 20 amino acids. Germline CDR1 is ENHRY and CDR2 is SYGVKD. The CDR3 here is CAIRSPGQGNAPNLDNEQFF. The CDR3 coding sequence is TGTGCCATCAGAAGTCCGGGACAGGGGAACGCGCCCAATTTGGACAATGAGCAGTTCTTC.